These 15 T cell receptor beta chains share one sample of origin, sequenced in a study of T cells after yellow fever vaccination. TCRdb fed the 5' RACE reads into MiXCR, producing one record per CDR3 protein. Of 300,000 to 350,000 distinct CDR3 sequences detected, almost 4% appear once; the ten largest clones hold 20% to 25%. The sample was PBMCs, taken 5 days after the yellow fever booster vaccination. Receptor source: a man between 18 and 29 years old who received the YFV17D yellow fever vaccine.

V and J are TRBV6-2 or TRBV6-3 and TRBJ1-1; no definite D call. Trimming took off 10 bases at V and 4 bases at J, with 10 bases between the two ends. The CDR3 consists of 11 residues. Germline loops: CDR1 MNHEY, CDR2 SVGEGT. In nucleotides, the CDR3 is TGTGCCACCCTGAGTGTCACTGAAGCTTTCTTT. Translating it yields CATLSVTEAFF.

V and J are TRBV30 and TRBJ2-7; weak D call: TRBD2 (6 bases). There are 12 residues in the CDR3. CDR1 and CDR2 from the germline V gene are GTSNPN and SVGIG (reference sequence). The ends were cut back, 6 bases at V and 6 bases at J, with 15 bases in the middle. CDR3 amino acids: CACPVLGGEQYF. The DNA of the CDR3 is TGTGCCTGCCCGGTCCTCGGGGGCGAGCAGTACTTC.

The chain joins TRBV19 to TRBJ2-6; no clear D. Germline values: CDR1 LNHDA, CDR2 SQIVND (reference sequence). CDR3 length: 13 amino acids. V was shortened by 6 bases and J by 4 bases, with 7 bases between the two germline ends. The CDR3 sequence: CASRQTGANVLTF. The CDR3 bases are TGTGCCAGTAGACAGACCGGGGCCAACGTCCTGACTTTC.

CDR3: CASSGAGPELETQYF. CDR3 in DNA: TGCGCCAGCAGTGGGGCGGGACCTGAGTTAGAGACCCAGTACTTC. The chain joins TRBV5-1 to TRBJ2-5, with TRBD2 as a possible D gene (6 bases). CDR1 and CDR2 (germline): SGHRS, YFSETQ. V was trimmed by 5 bases and J by 4 bases, leaving 18 bases between them. The CDR3 is 15 residues long.

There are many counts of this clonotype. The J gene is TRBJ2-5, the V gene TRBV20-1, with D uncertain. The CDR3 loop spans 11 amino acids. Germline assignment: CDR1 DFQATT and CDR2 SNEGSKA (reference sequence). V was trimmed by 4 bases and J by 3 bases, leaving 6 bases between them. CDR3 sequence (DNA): TGCAGTGCTATAAGAAAAGAGACCCAGTACTTC. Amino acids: CSAIRKETQYF.

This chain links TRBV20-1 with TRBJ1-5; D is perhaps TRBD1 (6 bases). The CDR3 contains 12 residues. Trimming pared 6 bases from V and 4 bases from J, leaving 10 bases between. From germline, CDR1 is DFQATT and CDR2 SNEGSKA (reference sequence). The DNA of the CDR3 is TGCAGTGCAAAGAGGGGGAATCAGCCCCAGCATTTT. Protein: CSAKRGNQPQHF.

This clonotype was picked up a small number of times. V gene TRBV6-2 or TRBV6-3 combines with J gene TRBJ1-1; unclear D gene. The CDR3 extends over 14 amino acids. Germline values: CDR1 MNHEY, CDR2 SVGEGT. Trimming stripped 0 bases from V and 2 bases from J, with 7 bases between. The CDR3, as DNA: TGTGCCAGCAGTTACTCGAGGAGCAACACTGAAGCTTTCTTT. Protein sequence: CASSYSRSNTEAFF.

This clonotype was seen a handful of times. The CDR3 sequence: CSAGGGGGQYF. In nucleotides, the CDR3 is TGCAGTGCCGGAGGCGGGGGGGGGCAGTACTTC. The chain is built from TRBV20-1 and TRBJ2-7; 9 bases fit TRBD2. Losses at the gene ends were 6 bases for V and 9 bases for J; bases not matched to a gene: 6. CDR3 size: 11 residues. Germline V gene lookup returns CDR1 DFQATT and CDR2 SNEGSKA (reference sequence).

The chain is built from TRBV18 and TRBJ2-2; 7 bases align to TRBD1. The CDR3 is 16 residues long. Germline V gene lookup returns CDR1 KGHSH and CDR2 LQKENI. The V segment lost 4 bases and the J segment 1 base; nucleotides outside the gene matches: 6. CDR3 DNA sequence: TGTGCCAGCTCACTCCGACAGGGCCTGAACACCGGGGAGCTGTTTTTT. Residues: CASSLRQGLNTGELFF.

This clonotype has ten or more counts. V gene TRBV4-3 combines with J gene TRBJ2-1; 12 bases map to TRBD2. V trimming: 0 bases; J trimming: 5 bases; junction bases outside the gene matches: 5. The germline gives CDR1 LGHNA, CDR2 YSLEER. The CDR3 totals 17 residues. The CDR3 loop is CASSQDRRTSGDNEQFF. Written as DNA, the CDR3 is TGCGCCAGCAGCCAAGATAGGCGGACTAGCGGGGACAATGAGCAGTTCTTC.

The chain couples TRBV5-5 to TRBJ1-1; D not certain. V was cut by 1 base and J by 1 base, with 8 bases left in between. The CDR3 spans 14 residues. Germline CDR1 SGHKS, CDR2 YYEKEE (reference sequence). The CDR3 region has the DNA TGTGCCAGCAGCTTGTTCCAGACGAACACTGAAGCTTTCTTT. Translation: CASSLFQTNTEAFF.

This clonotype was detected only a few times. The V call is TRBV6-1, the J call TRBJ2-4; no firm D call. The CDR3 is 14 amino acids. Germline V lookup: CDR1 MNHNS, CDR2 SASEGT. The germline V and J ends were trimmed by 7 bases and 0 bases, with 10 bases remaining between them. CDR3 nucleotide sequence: TGTGCCAGCAATACCAGACAAGCCAAAAACATTCAGTACTTC. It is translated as CASNTRQAKNIQYF.

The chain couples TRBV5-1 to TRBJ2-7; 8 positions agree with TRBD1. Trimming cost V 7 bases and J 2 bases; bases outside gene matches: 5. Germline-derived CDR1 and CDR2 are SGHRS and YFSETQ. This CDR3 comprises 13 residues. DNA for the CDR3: TGCGCCAGCCGAAAGACAGGGGCCTACGAGCAGTACTTC. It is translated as CASRKTGAYEQYF.

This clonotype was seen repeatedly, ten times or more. DNA for the CDR3: TGTGCCAGCAGCTTAGTAAGGACAGGGGGAGGTAATGGAGCTTTCTTT. Encoded protein: CASSLVRTGGGNGAFF. V and J are TRBV7-2 and TRBJ1-1; TRBD1 aligns across 10 bases. CDR1 and CDR2 (germline): SGHTA, FQGNSA. After removal of 1 base from V and 10 bases from J, the junction contained 12 bases not matched to a gene. This CDR3 spans 16 amino acids. Variable domain in full (rest from reference TRBV7-2 and TRBJ1-1): GAGVSQSPSNKVTEKGKDVELRCDPISGHTALYWYRQSLGQGLEFLIYFQGNSAPDKSGLPSDRFSAERTGGSVSTLTIQRTQQEDSAVYLCASSLVRTGGGNGAFFGQGTRLTVV.

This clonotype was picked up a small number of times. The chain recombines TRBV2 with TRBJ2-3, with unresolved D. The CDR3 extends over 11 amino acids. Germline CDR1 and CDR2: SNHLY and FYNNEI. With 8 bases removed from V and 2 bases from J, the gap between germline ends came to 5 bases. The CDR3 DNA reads TGTGCCAGCGTTTCCACAGATACGCAGTATTTT. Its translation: CASVSTDTQYF.